In this sample, the clone carrying this T cell receptor beta chain turned up many times. Its antigen remains unidentified. This sample stems from a study of T cells in Graves' hyperthyroidism and ophthalmopathy. Study-wide results and caveats: Through a model of 13 V-J features, ophthalmopathy was separated from stable hyperthyroidism.

Template material for amplifying TCR beta CDR3 regions consisted of RNA transcripts. The TCR CDR3 first-round RT-PCR relied on the HTBI primer set. TCRdb reprocessed the multiplex PCR reads with MiXCR, giving one entry per CDR3 protein. This sample has almost 350,000 distinct CDR3 sequences; around a sixth occur once, and the top ten carry about 14%. The CDR3 runs to 12 residues. V lost 5 bases, J lost 2 bases, and 10 bases lay in between. Germline V lookup: CDR1 DFQATT, CDR2 SNEGSKA (reference sequence). The specimen sequenced was blood. The V gene is TRBV20-1, the J gene TRBJ2-7, with D perhaps TRBD2 (6 bases). This receptor was obtained from a woman aged 40 to 55 with Graves' ophthalmopathy. The CDR3 reads CSALAETYEQYF. CDR3 nucleotides: TGCAGTGCTTTAGCGGAAACCTACGAGCAGTACTTC.